These 9 T cell receptor beta chains were all obtained from the same sample, sequenced in a study of identical twins. One entry per CDR3 protein results from TCRdb running MiXCR on the 5' RACE reads. The profile covers roughly 1,500,000 distinct CDR3 sequences, with less than 40% appearing a single time and around 0.25% taken by the ten largest. The source material was cord blood. These receptors were collected from a newborn girl in good health.

The DNA for the CDR3 is TGCGCCAGCAGCCAAGGGGATCTAGCGGGGTTTTACAATGAGCAGTTCTTC. This gives the protein CASSQGDLAGFYNEQFF. The chain combines TRBV4-1 with TRBJ2-1, with 9 bases fitting TRBD2. After removal of 1 base from V and 4 bases from J, the junction contained 8 bases not matched to a gene. This CDR3 is built from 17 residues. Germline V gives CDR1 MGHRA, CDR2 YSYEKL.

This clonotype occurred a few times. This chain connects TRBV24-1 to TRBJ1-4; D is perhaps TRBD1 (6 bases). Deletions cut 9 bases from V and 3 bases from J, with 10 bases between. The CDR3 spans 13 residues. Germline CDR1 reads KGHDR; CDR2 reads SFDVKD. The CDR3: CATPEGANEKLFF. CDR3 in DNA: TGTGCCACCCCGGAGGGGGCTAATGAAAAACTGTTTTTT.

This clonotype was seen a few times. The gene calls are TRBV13 and TRBJ2-1; D uncertain. Trimming pared 2 bases from V and 10 bases from J, leaving 15 bases between. This CDR3 spans 14 amino acids. Germline V lookup: CDR1 PRHDT, CDR2 FYEKMQ (reference sequence). The CDR3 bases are TGTGCCAGCAGCTTAATTAGTGGCGCAGTCGAGCAGTTCTTC. It encodes CASSLISGAVEQFF.

The chain couples TRBV5-1 to TRBJ2-5; 7 bases align to TRBD1. The DNA matches TRBJ2-7 better at its end, which makes the J call doubtful. CDR1 is SGHRS and CDR2 is YFSETQ in the germline V gene. The CDR3 spans 14 residues. The CDR3 nucleotides read TGCGCCAGCAGCGCCAGGGGGAATCTCTACGAGCAGTACTTC. It encodes CASSARGNLYEQYF.

The V call is TRBV30, the J call TRBJ2-5; D is unclear. V was pared by 3 bases and J by 4 bases, with 9 bases between. The V gene's germline CDR1 is GTSNPN and CDR2 SVGIG (reference sequence). The length of the CDR3 is 12 residues. Written as DNA, the CDR3 is TGTGCCTGGAGCGCTTTGGGAGAGACCCAGTACTTC. It is translated as CAWSALGETQYF.

This sequence joins TRBV2 and TRBJ1-2; TRBD1 is a possible D gene (6 bases). Germline V gene sequence: CDR1 SNHLY, CDR2 FYNNEI. The CDR3 is made up of 13 amino acids. V shed 5 bases and J shed 3 bases, with 10 bases lying between them. The CDR3 here is CASSPQGHYGYTF. CDR3 bases: TGTGCCAGCAGTCCACAGGGCCACTATGGCTACACCTTC.

The chain carries TRBV20-1 and TRBJ1-2; D is possibly TRBD1 (5 bases). The CDR3 is 10 residues long. Per germline, CDR1 DFQATT and CDR2 SNEGSKA (reference sequence). Trimming removed 6 bases at V and 8 bases at J, with 10 bases between. The CDR3 DNA reads as TGCAGTGCGACAGCGGGGGGCTACACCTTC. The encoded protein is CSATAGGYTF.

Concerning this clonotype: A read error may be the cause here, since a much bigger clone is one base away. The chain couples TRBV7-9 to TRBJ2-7; D possibly uses TRBD1 or TRBD2 (5 bases each). The ends were cut back, 7 bases at V and 7 bases at J, with 23 bases in the middle. This CDR3 region has 15 residues. The V gene's germline CDR1 is SEHNR and CDR2 FQNEAQ (reference sequence). CDR3 coding DNA: TGTGCCAGCATCCAAACCGGGACCAGTAACAATGAGCAGTACTTC. The encoded protein is CASIQTGTSNNEQYF.

This chain uses TRBV10-3 with TRBJ2-5; 8 bases are shared with TRBD2. V dropped 8 bases and J dropped 0; count of bases not matched to a gene: 5. The CDR3 totals 14 residues. The germline gives CDR1 ENHRY, CDR2 SYGVKD. In DNA, the CDR3 is TGTGCCATCGCAGGAGCGGGGGACCAAGAGACCCAGTACTTC. Translated, it gives CAIAGAGDQETQYF.